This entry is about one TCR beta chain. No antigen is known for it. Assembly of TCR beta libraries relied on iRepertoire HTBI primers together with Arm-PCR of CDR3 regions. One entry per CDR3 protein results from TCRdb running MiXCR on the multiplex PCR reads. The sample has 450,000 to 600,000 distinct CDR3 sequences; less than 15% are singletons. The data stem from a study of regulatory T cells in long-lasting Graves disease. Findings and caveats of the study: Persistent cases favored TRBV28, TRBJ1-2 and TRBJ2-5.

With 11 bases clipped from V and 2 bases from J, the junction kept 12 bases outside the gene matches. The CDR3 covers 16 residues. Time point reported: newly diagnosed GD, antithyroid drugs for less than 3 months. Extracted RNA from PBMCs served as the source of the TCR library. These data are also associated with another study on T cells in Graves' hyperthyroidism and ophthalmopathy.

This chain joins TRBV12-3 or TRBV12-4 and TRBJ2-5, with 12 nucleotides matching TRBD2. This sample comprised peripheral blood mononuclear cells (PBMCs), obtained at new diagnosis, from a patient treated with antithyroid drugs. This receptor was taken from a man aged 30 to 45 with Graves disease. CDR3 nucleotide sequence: TGTGCCGTACCACCGGGACTAGCGGGCTCTCAAGAGACCCAGTACTTC. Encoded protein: CAVPPGLAGSQETQYF.